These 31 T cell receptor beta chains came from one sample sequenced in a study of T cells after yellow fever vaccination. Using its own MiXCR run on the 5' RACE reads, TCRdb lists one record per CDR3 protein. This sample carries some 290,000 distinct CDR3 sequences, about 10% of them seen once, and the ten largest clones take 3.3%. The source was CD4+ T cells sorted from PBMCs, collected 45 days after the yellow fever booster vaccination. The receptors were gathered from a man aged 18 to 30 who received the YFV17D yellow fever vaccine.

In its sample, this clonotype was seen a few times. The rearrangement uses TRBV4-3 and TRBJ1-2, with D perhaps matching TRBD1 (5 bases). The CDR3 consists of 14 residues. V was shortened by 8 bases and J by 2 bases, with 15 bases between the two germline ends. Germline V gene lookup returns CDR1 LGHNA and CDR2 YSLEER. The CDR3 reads CASSRGGYNYGYTF. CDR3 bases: TGCGCCAGCTCTCGTGGGGGATACAACTATGGCTACACCTTC.

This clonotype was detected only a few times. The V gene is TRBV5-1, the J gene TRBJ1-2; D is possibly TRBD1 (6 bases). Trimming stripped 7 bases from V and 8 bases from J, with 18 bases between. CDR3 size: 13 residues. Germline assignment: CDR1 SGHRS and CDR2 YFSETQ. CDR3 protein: CASADSPSRGYTF. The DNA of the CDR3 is TGCGCCAGCGCGGACAGTCCTTCGCGGGGCTACACCTTC.

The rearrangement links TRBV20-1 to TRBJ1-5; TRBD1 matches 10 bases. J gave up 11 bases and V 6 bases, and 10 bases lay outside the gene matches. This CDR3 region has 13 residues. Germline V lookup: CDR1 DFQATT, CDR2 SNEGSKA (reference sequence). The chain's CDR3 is CSAYGQGGKAQHF. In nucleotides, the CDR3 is TGCAGTGCATACGGACAGGGGGGGAAGGCCCAGCATTTT.

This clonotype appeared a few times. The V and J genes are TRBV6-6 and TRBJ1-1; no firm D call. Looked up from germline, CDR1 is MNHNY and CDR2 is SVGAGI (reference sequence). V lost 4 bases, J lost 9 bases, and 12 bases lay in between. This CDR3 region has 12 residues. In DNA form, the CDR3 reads TGTGCCAGCAGTTCCAATATTGAGAAAGCTTTCTTT. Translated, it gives CASSSNIEKAFF.

CDR3 sequence: CASSSGTAQNTEAFF. DNA of the CDR3: TGTGCCAGCAGTTCCGGGACAGCTCAAAACACTGAAGCTTTCTTT. This chain joins TRBV28 and TRBJ1-1; 7 bases line up with TRBD1. This CDR3 has 15 amino acids. J gave up 2 bases and V 4 bases, and 7 bases lay outside the gene matches. Germline-derived CDR1 and CDR2 are MDHEN and SYDVKM.

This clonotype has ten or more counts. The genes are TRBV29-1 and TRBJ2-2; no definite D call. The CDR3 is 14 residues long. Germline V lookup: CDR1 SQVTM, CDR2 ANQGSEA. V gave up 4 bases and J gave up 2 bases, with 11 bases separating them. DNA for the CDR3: TGCAGCGTTGGGACCTACCTTAACACCGGGGAGCTGTTTTTT. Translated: CSVGTYLNTGELFF.

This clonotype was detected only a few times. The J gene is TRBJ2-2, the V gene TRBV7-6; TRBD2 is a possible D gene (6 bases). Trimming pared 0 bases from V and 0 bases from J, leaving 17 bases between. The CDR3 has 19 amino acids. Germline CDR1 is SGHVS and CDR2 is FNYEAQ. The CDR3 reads CASSLAGGSPKTNTGELFF. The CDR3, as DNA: TGTGCCAGCAGCTTAGCGGGGGGTTCTCCCAAGACGAACACCGGGGAGCTGTTTTTT.

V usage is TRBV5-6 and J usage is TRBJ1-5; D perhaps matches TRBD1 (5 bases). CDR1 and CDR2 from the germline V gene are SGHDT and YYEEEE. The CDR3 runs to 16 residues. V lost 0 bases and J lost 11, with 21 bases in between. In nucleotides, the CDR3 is TGTGCCAGCAGCTTGGGGGGCGCCCGCGCCGTAGAGACCCAGCATTTT. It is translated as CASSLGGARAVETQHF.

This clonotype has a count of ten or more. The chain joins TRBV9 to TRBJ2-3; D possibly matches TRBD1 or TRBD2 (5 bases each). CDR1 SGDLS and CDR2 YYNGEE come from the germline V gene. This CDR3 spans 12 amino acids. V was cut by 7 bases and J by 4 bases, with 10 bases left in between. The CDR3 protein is CASGTGPDTQYF. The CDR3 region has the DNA TGTGCCAGCGGAACGGGGCCAGATACGCAGTATTTT.

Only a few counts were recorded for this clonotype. The CDR3 coding sequence is TGCAGCGGGAAAAGGGGGTCTCGCACTGAAGCTTTCTTT. It codes for CSGKRGSRTEAFF. The chain combines TRBV29-1 with TRBJ1-1; the D gene is possibly TRBD1 (6 bases). The CDR3 totals 13 residues. The ends were cut back, 7 bases at V and 4 bases at J, with 16 bases in the middle. CDR1 is SQVTM and CDR2 is ANQGSEA in the germline V gene.

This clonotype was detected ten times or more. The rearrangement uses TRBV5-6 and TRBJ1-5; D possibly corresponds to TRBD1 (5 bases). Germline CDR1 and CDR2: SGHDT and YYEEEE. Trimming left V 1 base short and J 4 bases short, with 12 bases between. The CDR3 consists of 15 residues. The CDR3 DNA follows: TGTGCCAGCAGCTTGACGGGGAAGGGGAATCAGCCCCAGCATTTT. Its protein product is CASSLTGKGNQPQHF.

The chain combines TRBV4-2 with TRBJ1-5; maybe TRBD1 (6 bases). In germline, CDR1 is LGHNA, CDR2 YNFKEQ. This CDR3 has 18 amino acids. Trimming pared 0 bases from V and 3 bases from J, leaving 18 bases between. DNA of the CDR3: TGTGCCAGCAGCCAAGATTGGATAGGGGGTGAGGACAATCAGCCCCAGCATTTT. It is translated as CASSQDWIGGEDNQPQHF.

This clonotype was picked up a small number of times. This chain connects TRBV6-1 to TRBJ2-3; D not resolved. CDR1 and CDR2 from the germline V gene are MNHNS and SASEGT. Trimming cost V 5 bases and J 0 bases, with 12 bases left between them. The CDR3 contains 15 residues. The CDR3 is CASSRYFTSTDTQYF. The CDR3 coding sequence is TGTGCCAGCAGTAGGTACTTCACTAGCACAGATACGCAGTATTTT.

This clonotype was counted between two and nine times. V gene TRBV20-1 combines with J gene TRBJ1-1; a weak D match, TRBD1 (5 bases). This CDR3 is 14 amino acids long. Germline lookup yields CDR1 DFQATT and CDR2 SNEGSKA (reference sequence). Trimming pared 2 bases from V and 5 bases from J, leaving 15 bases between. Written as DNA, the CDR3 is TGCAGTGCTAGATTGTCAGGGAGGTTAACTGAAGCTTTCTTT. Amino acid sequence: CSARLSGRLTEAFF.

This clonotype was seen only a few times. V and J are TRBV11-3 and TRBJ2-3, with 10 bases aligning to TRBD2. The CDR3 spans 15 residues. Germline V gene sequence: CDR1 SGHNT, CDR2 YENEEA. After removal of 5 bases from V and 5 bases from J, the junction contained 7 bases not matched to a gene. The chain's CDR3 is CASSRAGGPGDTQYF. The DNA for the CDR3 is TGTGCCAGCAGCCGAGCGGGGGGGCCGGGAGATACGCAGTATTTT.

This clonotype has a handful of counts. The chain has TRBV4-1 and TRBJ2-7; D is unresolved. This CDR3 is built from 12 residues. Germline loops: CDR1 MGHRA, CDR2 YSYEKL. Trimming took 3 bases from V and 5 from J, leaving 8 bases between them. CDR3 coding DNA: TGCGCCAGCAGCCACCCAGGAAACGAGCAGTACTTC. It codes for CASSHPGNEQYF.

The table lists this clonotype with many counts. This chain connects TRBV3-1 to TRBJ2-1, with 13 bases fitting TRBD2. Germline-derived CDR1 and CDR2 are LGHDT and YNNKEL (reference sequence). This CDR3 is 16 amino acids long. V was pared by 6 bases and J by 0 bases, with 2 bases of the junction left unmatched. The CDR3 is CASRRTSGGSYNEQFF. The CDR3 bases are TGTGCCAGCAGAAGGACTAGCGGGGGCTCCTACAATGAGCAGTTCTTC.

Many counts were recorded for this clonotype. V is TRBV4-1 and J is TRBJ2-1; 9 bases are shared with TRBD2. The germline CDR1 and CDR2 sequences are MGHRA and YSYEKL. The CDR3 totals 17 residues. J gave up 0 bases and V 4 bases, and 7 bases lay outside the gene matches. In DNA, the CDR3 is TGCGCCAGCAGCCTTAGCGGGGGAGCTAGCTCCTACAATGAGCAGTTCTTC. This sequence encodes CASSLSGGASSYNEQFF.

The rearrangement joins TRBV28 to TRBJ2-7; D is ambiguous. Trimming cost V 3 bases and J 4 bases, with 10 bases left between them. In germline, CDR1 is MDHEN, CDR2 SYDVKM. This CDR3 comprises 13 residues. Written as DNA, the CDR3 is TGTGCCAGCAGTTTGGGCAGTACGTACGAGCAGTACGTC. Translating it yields CASSLGSTYEQYV.

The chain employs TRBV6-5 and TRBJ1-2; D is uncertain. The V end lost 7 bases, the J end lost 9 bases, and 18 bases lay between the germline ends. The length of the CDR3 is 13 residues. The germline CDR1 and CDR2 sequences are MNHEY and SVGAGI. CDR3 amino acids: CASTPRYQDCYTF. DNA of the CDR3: TGTGCCAGCACTCCTCGATACCAAGATTGCTACACCTTC.

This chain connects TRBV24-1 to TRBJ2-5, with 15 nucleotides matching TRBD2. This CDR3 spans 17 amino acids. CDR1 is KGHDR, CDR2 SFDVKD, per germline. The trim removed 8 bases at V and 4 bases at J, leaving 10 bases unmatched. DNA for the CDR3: TGTGCCACCACCGGGACTAGCGGGGGGACGCAGCGAGAGACCCAGTACTTC. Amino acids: CATTGTSGGTQRETQYF.

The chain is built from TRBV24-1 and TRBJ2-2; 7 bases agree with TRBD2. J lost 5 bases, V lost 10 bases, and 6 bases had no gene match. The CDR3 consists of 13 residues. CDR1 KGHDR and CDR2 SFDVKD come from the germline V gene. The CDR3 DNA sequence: TGTGCCACAGGACTAGTGAGGACCGGGGAGCTGTTTTTT. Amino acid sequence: CATGLVRTGELFF.

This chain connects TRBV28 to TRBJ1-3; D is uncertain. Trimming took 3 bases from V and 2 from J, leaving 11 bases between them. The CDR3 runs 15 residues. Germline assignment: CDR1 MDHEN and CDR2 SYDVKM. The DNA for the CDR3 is TGTGCCAGCAGTTTGAGGGAAGTAGCTGGAAACACCATATATTTT. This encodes CASSLREVAGNTIYF.

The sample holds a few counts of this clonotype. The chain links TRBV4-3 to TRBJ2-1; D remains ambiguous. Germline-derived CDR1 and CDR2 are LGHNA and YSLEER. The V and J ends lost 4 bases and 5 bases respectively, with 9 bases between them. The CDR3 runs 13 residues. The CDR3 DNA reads TGCGCCAGCAGCCGCGGAGAGGACAATGAGCAGTTCTTC. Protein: CASSRGEDNEQFF.

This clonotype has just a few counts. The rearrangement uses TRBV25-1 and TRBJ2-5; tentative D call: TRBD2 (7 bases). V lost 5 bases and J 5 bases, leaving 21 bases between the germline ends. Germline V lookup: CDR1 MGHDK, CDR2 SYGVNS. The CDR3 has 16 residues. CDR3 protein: CASSSITRGAGETQYF. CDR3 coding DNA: TGTGCCAGCAGTTCAATTACTCGGGGGGCTGGGGAGACCCAGTACTTC.

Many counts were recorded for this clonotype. The CDR3 protein is CASSSFRLAGNQETQYF. CDR3 nucleotide sequence: TGTGCCAGCAGTTCCTTCCGGCTAGCGGGGAACCAAGAGACCCAGTACTTC. This chain connects TRBV6-2 or TRBV6-3 to TRBJ2-5; 9 nucleotides line up with TRBD2. CDR1 and CDR2 from the germline V gene are MNHEY and SVGEGT. The J segment lost 0 bases and the V segment lost 4 bases, leaving 9 bases of the junction unmatched. The CDR3 is 17 amino acids.

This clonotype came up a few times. The CDR3, as DNA: TGCGCCAGCAGCCCGTCGACAGGGCCTCACAATGAGCAGTTCTTC. This translates into CASSPSTGPHNEQFF. The chain uses TRBV5-1 and TRBJ2-1, with 7 bases that match TRBD1. The CDR3 is 15 amino acids. Germline values: CDR1 SGHRS, CDR2 YFSETQ. J was trimmed by 5 bases and V by 4 bases; bases with no gene match: 9. The entire variable domain, with the rest obtained from reference TRBV5-1 and TRBJ2-1, is as follows: KAGVTQTPRYLIKTRGQQVTLSCSPISGHRSVSWYQQTPGQGLQFLFEYFSETQRNKGNFPGRFSGRQFSNSRSEMNVSTLELGDSALYLCASSPSTGPHNEQFFGPGTRLTVL.

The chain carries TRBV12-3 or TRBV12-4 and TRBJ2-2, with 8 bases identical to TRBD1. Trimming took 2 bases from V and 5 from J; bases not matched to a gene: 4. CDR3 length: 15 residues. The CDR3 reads CASSLQGAQTGELFF. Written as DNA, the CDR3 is TGTGCCAGCAGTTTACAGGGGGCGCAAACCGGGGAGCTGTTTTTT.

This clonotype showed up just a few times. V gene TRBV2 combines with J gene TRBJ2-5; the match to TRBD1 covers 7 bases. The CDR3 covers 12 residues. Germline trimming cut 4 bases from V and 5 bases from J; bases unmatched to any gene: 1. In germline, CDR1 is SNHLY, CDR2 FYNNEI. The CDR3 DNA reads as TGTGCCAGCAGTGTACAGGGGGAGACCCAGTACTTC. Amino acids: CASSVQGETQYF.

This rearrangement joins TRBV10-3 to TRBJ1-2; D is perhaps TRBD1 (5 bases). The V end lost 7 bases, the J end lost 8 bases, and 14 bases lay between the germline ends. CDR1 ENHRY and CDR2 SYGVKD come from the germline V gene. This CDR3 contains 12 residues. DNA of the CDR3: TGTGCCATCAAGGCTGGGGCAGGGGGCTACACCTTC. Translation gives CAIKAGAGGYTF.

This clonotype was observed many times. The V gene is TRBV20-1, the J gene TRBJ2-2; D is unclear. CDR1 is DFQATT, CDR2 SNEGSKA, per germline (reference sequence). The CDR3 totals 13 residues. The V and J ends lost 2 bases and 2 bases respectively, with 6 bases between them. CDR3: CSARRPNTGELFF. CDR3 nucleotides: TGCAGTGCTAGAAGGCCCAACACCGGGGAGCTGTTTTTT.